This TCR beta chain was recovered during a study of T cell changes during pregnancy in multiple sclerosis. The germline V gene has CDR1 DFQATT and CDR2 SNEGSKA (reference sequence). The CDR3 spans 11 residues. The sample holds a few counts of this clone. TCRdb keeps only in-frame clones here, not all; method: immunoSEQ multiplex PCR. The sample records roughly 27,000 clones, approximately 87% being singletons. The gene calls are TRBV20-1 and TRBJ1-1; tentative D call: TRBD1 (5 bases). The sample here was CD8+ T cells from peripheral blood mononuclear cells, taken after pregnancy. The TCR comes from a female donor with multiple sclerosis, enrolled in a pregnancy study. The CDR3 nucleotides are TGCAGCCTTCGGACAAACACTGAAGCTTTCTTT. Protein: CSLRTNTEAFF.